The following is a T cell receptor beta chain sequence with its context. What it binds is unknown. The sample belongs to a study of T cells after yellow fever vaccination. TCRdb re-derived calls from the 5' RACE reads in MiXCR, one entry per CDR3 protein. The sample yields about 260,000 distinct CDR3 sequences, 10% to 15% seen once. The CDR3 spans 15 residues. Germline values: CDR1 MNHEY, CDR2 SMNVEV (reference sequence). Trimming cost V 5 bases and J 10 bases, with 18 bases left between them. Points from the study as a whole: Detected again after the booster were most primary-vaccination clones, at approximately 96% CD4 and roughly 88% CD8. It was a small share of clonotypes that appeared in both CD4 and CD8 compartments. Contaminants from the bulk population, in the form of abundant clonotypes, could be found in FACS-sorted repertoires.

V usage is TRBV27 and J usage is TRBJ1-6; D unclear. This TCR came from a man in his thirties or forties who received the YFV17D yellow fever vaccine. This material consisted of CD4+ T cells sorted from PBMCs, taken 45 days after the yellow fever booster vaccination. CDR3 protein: CASSLEADNRSPLHF. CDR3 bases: TGTGCCAGCAGTCTAGAGGCGGATAATCGGTCACCCCTCCACTTT.